This section outlines one TCR beta chain sequence together with its context. Time point in this sample: newly diagnosed GD, antithyroid drugs for less than 3 months. Preparation of the TCR library used RNA extracted from PBMCs. These data belong to a study of regulatory T cells in long-lasting Graves disease. Sequencing libraries for TCR beta were prepared with iRepertoire HTBI primers and Arm-PCR of CDR3 regions. In the original workflow: Analysis of the samples identified around 60 TRBV and roughly 13 TRBJ segments. From the multiplex PCR reads, TCRdb called clonotypes with MiXCR, one entry per CDR3 protein. These V and J calls originate from TCRdb's pipeline instead of the authors' own analysis. The sample consists of 680,000 or so distinct CDR3 sequences, around 17% of them appearing once. These same data were also listed under a study on T cells in Graves' hyperthyroidism and ophthalmopathy.

The TCR was taken from a woman in her twenties or thirties with Graves disease. This specimen consisted of peripheral blood mononuclear cells (PBMCs), obtained at new diagnosis, from a patient treated with antithyroid drugs.

The CDR3 loop is CASSFRGPKNTEAFF. The CDR3 region has the DNA TGTGCCAGCAGTTTCAGGGGGCCGAAAAACACTGAAGCTTTCTTT. The V call is TRBV12-3 or TRBV12-4, the J call TRBJ1-1; 8 positions match TRBD1. The CDR3 consists of 15 residues. Trimming cost V 3 bases and J 2 bases; bases outside gene matches: 5.